The present T cell receptor beta chain was sequenced within a study of blood T cell repertoires in COVID-19. Study-level information: Acute and convalescent COVID-19 specimens originated in the United States, Italy and Spain. Nucleic acid was either cDNA or gDNA, and it came from T cells, B-cell-depleted T cells, or PBMCs.

Original processing methods: Scientists estimated how many nucleated cells there were by amplifying reference gene primers. Clones were read by immunoSEQ multiplex PCR, and TCRdb kept only the in-frame ones, dropping some. V and J calls and clone size come straight from that table; D and trimming were deduced from the DNA. Seen here are roughly 290,000 clones, 70% to 90% observed once, and the top ten hold about 2.2%. The receptor's source is a young woman who had recovered from COVID-19. The sample was peripheral blood.

In DNA form, the CDR3 reads TGTGCCACCAGCAGAGAACACGGAGGATACGAGCAGTACTTC. It codes for CATSREHGGYEQYF. This chain joins TRBV15 and TRBJ2-7, with D tentatively TRBD2 (5 bases). The CDR3 runs to 14 residues. The V gene's germline CDR1 is LNHNV and CDR2 YYDKDF (reference sequence). V was pared by 0 bases and J by 4 bases, with 10 bases between.